Below are 25 T cell receptor beta chains sequenced from a single sample in a study of CD8 T cells in Susac syndrome (dated by TCRdb to about 2019). Receptor libraries were prepared by the immunoSEQ multiplex PCR assay. RNA was extracted with the RNeasy kit and 0.5 to 1 ug was reverse transcribed using random hexamers. TCRdb redid the processing of the public reads, applying fastp at Q25 and MiXCR, and retained in-frame beta chains. When rows share a CDR3 protein, they turn into one entry using the most common DNA and genes. Here the sample has tens of thousands of distinct CDR3 sequences; about 94% occur a single time. The ten largest clonotypes hold under 0.6% of the sample. The sample taken for sequencing was CD8+ T cells from PBMCs. Receptor source: a human donor with multiple sclerosis.

V gene TRBV5-4 combines with J gene TRBJ2-1; 7 bases match TRBD2. Germline CDR1 and CDR2: SGHNT and YYREEE (reference sequence). The CDR3 spans 12 residues. V shed 2 bases, J shed 8 bases, and the junction held 1 base outside the gene matches. In DNA, the CDR3 is TGTGCCAGCAGCTTTACTAGCGATGAGCAGTTCTTC. This gives the protein CASSFTSDEQFF.

This clonotype occurred a few times. The rearrangement links TRBV7-8 to TRBJ1-5; no clear D. Between the trimmed V and J ends, which lost 4 bases and 2 bases, there was a span of 6 bases. The CDR3 is 13 residues long. CDR1 is SGHVS and CDR2 is FQNEAQ in the germline V gene. This CDR3 reads CASSSGGNQPQHF. CDR3 DNA sequence: TGTGCCAGCAGCTCGGGTGGCAATCAGCCCCAGCATTTT.

V gene TRBV7-9 combines with J gene TRBJ2-5; no clear D gene. This CDR3 is 14 amino acids long. Germline-derived CDR1 and CDR2 are SEHNR and FQNEAQ (reference sequence). Trimming stripped 7 bases from V and 5 bases from J, with 17 bases between. CDR3 nucleotide sequence: TGTGCCAGCACCCCATCGGTCCCAGGCGAGACCCAGTACTTC. Amino acid sequence: CASTPSVPGETQYF.

V usage is TRBV30 and J usage is TRBJ1-3; D is undetermined. The ends were cut back, 0 bases at V and 0 bases at J, with 6 bases in the middle. CDR1 GTSNPN and CDR2 SVGIG come from the germline V gene (reference sequence). The CDR3 has 14 amino acids. CDR3 DNA: TGTGCCTGGAGTGTAGATGCCTCTGGAAACACCATATATTTT. The encoded protein is CAWSVDASGNTIYF.

This clonotype was counted once. This chain joins TRBV28 and TRBJ2-7, with a tentative D call TRBD1 (5 bases). Deletions cut 6 bases from V and 5 bases from J, with 8 bases between. CDR3 length: 11 amino acids. Germline V gene sequence: CDR1 MDHEN, CDR2 SYDVKM. Written as DNA, the CDR3 is TGTGCCAGCAGCCAGACAGACGAGCAGTACTTC. Protein: CASSQTDEQYF.

The V gene is TRBV27, the J gene TRBJ2-3; D unclear. Germline V gene sequence: CDR1 MNHEY, CDR2 SMNVEV (reference sequence). The CDR3 runs to 11 residues. Trimming pared 10 bases from V and 6 bases from J, leaving 11 bases between. The CDR3 sequence: CATEPTDTQYF. The CDR3 DNA reads as TGTGCCACAGAACCAACGGATACGCAGTATTTT.

The CDR3 nucleotides are TGTGCCAGCAGTTTTGACAGGGCCCTTTTGTTTGGGAAGTACTTC. This translates into CASSFDRALLFGKYF. This rearrangement joins TRBV28 to TRBJ2-7; 7 bases are shared with TRBD1. Germline CDR1 is MDHEN and CDR2 is SYDVKM. Germline trimming cut 3 bases from V and 11 bases from J; bases unmatched to any gene: 16. The CDR3 has 15 residues.

The chain has TRBV2 and TRBJ2-7, with 8 positions matching TRBD1. Germline V gene data show CDR1 as SNHLY and CDR2 as FYNNEI. The CDR3 consists of 14 residues. V was pared by 7 bases and J by 5 bases, with 10 bases of the junction left unmatched. The CDR3: CASNIFQGAHEQYF. For the CDR3, the DNA is TGTGCCAGCAATATATTCCAGGGGGCACACGAGCAGTACTTC.

The chain recombines TRBV28 with TRBJ2-7, with 9 bases lining up with TRBD1. Unmatched junction bases numbered 2, after V lost 4 bases and J lost 4 bases. The CDR3 has 13 amino acids. The germline gives CDR1 MDHEN, CDR2 SYDVKM. The CDR3 reads CASSWTGDYEQYF. The CDR3 DNA sequence: TGTGCCAGCAGTTGGACAGGGGATTACGAGCAGTACTTC. Combining the CDR3 with reference TRBV28 and TRBJ2-7 gives the whole variable domain DVKVTQSSRYLVKRTGEKVFLECVQDMDHENMFWYRQDPGLGLRLIYFSYDVKMKEKGDIPEGYSVSREKKERFSLILESASTNQTSMYLCASSWTGDYEQYFGPGTRLTVT.

The CDR3 reads CASSLADRVMNGYTF. The CDR3 bases are TGTGCCAGCAGCTTAGCGGACAGGGTAATGAATGGCTACACCTTC. The chain combines TRBV7-9 with TRBJ1-2, with 8 nucleotides matching TRBD1. V lost 0 bases, J lost 6 bases, and 6 bases stayed unmatched. Germline CDR1 is SEHNR and CDR2 is FQNEAQ (reference sequence). The CDR3 has 15 amino acids.

This clonotype was recorded once. The chain joins TRBV3-1 to TRBJ1-4; the D gene is possibly TRBD1 (5 bases). CDR1 is LGHDT and CDR2 is YNNKEL in the germline V gene (reference sequence). There are 14 residues in the CDR3. V was shortened by 5 bases and J by 6 bases, with 13 bases between the two germline ends. CDR3 nucleotide sequence: TGTGCCAGCAGCGATCAGGGAGTCGATGAAAAACTGTTTTTT. It specifies CASSDQGVDEKLFF.

This chain uses TRBV7-8 with TRBJ2-7, with 7 nucleotides matching TRBD2. Germline CDR1 is SGHVS and CDR2 is FQNEAQ. J gave up 3 bases and V 5 bases, and 7 bases lay outside the gene matches. This CDR3 contains 14 residues. CDR3 DNA sequence: TGTGCCAGCAGCCCGCGACTAGCAGACTACGAGCAGTACTTC. It specifies CASSPRLADYEQYF.

This chain connects TRBV27 to TRBJ2-3; 7 bases fit TRBD2. The germline V gene has CDR1 MNHEY and CDR2 SMNVEV (reference sequence). The V segment lost 5 bases and the J segment 9 bases; nucleotides outside the gene matches: 11. CDR3 length equals 14 residues. The CDR3 loop is CASSLFARGSTQYF. The CDR3 DNA follows: TGTGCCAGCAGTCTATTCGCTCGCGGGAGCACGCAGTATTTT.

Written as DNA, the CDR3 is TGTGCCAGCAGCTTAGGCCGGGGCGGGGTCGGGCAGTACTTC. Translating gives CASSLGRGGVGQYF. The chain carries TRBV13 and TRBJ2-7; a weak D match, TRBD2 (6 bases). Germline V lookup: CDR1 PRHDT, CDR2 FYEKMQ (reference sequence). Trimming took 0 bases from V and 9 from J, leaving 15 bases between them. The CDR3 extends over 14 amino acids.

The chain recombines TRBV29-1 with TRBJ1-2; tentative D call: TRBD1 (6 bases). The CDR3 extends over 14 amino acids. CDR1 is SQVTM, CDR2 ANQGSEA, per germline. Between the trimmed V and J ends, which lost 0 bases and 1 base, there was a span of 9 bases. CDR3 region: CSVEDVGGNYGYTF. The CDR3, as DNA: TGCAGCGTTGAAGATGTAGGGGGTAACTATGGCTACACCTTC.

The chain uses TRBV29-1 and TRBJ1-2; maybe TRBD1 (6 bases). V gave up 5 bases and J gave up 6 bases, with 16 bases separating them. CDR1 SQVTM and CDR2 ANQGSEA come from the germline V gene. CDR3 length equals 13 residues. CDR3 in amino acids: CSVPGQRGHGYTF. CDR3 nucleotides: TGCAGCGTTCCGGGCCAGCGGGGGCATGGCTACACCTTC.

CDR3 bases: TGTGCCTGGAGTTTGGGACTAGCGGGCCACGAGCAGTACTTC. It specifies CAWSLGLAGHEQYF. The V gene is TRBV30, the J gene TRBJ2-7; TRBD2 matches at 12 bases. CDR1 is GTSNPN, CDR2 SVGIG, per germline (reference sequence). CDR3 length equals 14 residues. The junction had 4 bases not matched to a gene; V was cut back by 2 bases and J by 5 bases.

DNA of the CDR3: TGTGCCAGCAGCCCCTCCAAGAACCAGCCCCAGCATTTT. Its translation: CASSPSKNQPQHF. This chain connects TRBV7-2 to TRBJ1-5; the D is unclear. V lost 5 bases to trimming and J lost 7 bases, with 12 bases between them. The CDR3 is 13 residues long. The germline CDR1 and CDR2 sequences are SGHTA and FQGNSA.

The chain uses TRBV5-4 and TRBJ1-2; D call uncertain. CDR1 and CDR2 from the germline V gene are SGHNT and YYREEE (reference sequence). This CDR3 region has 13 residues. V dropped 0 bases and J dropped 9 bases, with 12 bases sitting between them. In nucleotides, the CDR3 is TGTGCCAGCAGCTTGGGTCGGGAGATGAGCTACACCTTC. As protein: CASSLGREMSYTF.

This chain uses TRBV2 with TRBJ2-3; 7 bases are a match to TRBD2. Looked up from germline, CDR1 is SNHLY and CDR2 is FYNNEI. This CDR3 comprises 14 residues. The junction had 3 bases not matched to a gene; V was cut back by 5 bases and J by 1 base. The CDR3 DNA reads as TGTGCCAGCAGTACGGCGGGGGGCACAGATACGCAGTATTTT. This codes for CASSTAGGTDTQYF.

The V call is TRBV29-1, the J call TRBJ2-7, with TRBD1 as a possible D gene (6 bases). Germline assignment: CDR1 SQVTM and CDR2 ANQGSEA. Deletions cut 5 bases from V and 2 bases from J, with 13 bases between. The CDR3 is 13 residues long. The CDR3, as DNA: TGCAGCGTTTCTACAGGGAGAACCTACGAGCAGTACTTC. This sequence encodes CSVSTGRTYEQYF.

The J gene is TRBJ2-7, the V gene TRBV29-1, with 7 nucleotides matching TRBD1. CDR3 length: 13 amino acids. The V and J ends lost 3 bases and 2 bases, in that order; junction bases with no gene match: 4. Germline V gene data show CDR1 as SQVTM and CDR2 as ANQGSEA. CDR3 region: CSVEVTGAYEQYF. CDR3 coding DNA: TGCAGCGTTGAGGTCACAGGGGCCTACGAGCAGTACTTC.

This sequence joins TRBV6-1 and TRBJ1-1, with D uncertain. There are 11 residues in the CDR3. Germline V gene sequence: CDR1 MNHNS, CDR2 SASEGT. Trimming took 10 bases from V and 1 from J, leaving 7 bases between them. CDR3: CAIGENTEAFF. Here the CDR3 DNA reads TGTGCCATCGGGGAGAACACTGAAGCTTTCTTT.

The chain joins TRBV20-1 to TRBJ2-7; D perhaps matches TRBD2 (6 bases). Trimming cost V 2 bases and J 1 base, with 9 bases left between them. The CDR3 is 13 residues long. CDR1 and CDR2 (germline): DFQATT, SNEGSKA (reference sequence). The CDR3 sequence is CSARFAGSYEQYF. The CDR3 nucleotides read TGCAGTGCTAGATTCGCGGGATCCTACGAGCAGTACTTC.

The V gene is TRBV19, the J gene TRBJ2-1, with TRBD2 matching over 11 bases. The V and J ends lost 6 bases and 7 bases, in that order; junction bases with no gene match: 8. CDR1 is LNHDA, CDR2 SQIVND, per germline (reference sequence). The length of the CDR3 is 15 residues. The CDR3 spells CASRPLAGGGNEQFF. The CDR3, as DNA: TGTGCCAGTAGGCCCCTAGCGGGAGGAGGGAATGAGCAGTTCTTC.